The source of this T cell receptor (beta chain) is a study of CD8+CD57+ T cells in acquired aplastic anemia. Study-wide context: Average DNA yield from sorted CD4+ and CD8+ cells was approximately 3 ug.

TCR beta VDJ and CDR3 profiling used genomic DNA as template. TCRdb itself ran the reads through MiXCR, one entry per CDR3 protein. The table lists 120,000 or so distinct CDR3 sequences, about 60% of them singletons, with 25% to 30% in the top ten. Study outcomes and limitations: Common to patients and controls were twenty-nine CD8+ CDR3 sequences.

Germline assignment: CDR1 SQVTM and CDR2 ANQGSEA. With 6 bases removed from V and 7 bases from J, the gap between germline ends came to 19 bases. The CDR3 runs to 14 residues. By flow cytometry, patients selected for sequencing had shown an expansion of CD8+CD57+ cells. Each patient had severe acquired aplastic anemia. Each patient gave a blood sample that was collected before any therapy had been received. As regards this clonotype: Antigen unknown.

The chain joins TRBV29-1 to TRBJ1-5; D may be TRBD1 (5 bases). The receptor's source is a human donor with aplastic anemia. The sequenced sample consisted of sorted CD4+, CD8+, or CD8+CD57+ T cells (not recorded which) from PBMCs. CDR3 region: CSVAGGKEGQPQHF. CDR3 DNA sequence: TGCAGCGTAGCCGGGGGGAAGGAGGGGCAGCCCCAGCATTTT.